Shown below are 15 T cell receptor beta chains from a single sample sequenced in a study of PD-L1 blockade in urothelial cancer. Time point denoted: peripheral blood 6 weeks after treatment start. Clones were read by immunoSEQ multiplex PCR, and TCRdb kept only the in-frame ones, dropping some. The sample lists around 110,000 clones, approximately 90% seen once, with 1.5% to 2% in the top ten. The starting material was PBMCs, obtained around atezolizumab (anti-PD-L1) treatment. These receptors all come from a man aged 60-69 years with urothelial cancer.

This chain uses TRBV28 with TRBJ2-1; 10 positions agree with TRBD2. The CDR3 covers 17 residues. Germline values: CDR1 MDHEN, CDR2 SYDVKM. The V and J ends lost 5 bases and 8 bases, in that order; junction bases with no gene match: 15. CDR3 in DNA: TGTGCCAGCAGTATATCGGCTAGCGGGAGTCTTTCCGATGAGCAGTTCTTC. Protein product: CASSISASGSLSDEQFF. The full variable domain, completed using reference TRBV28 and TRBJ2-1, is DVKVTQSSRYLVKRTGEKVFLECVQDMDHENMFWYRQDPGLGLRLIYFSYDVKMKEKGDIPEGYSVSREKKERFSLILESASTNQTSMYLCASSISASGSLSDEQFFGPGTRLTVL.

The V call is TRBV14, the J call TRBJ2-5, with D perhaps matching TRBD1 (6 bases). CDR1 and CDR2 from the germline V gene are SGHDN and FVKESK. The CDR3 loop spans 14 amino acids. V was cut by 2 bases and J by 2 bases, with 9 bases left in between. The CDR3 protein is CASSQTGLQETQYF. The CDR3 coding sequence is TGTGCCAGCAGCCAAACAGGGTTGCAAGAGACCCAGTACTTC.

The V gene is TRBV5-4, the J gene TRBJ2-7; a weak D match, TRBD2 (5 bases). This CDR3 spans 13 amino acids. Deletions cut 1 base from V and 2 bases from J, with 7 bases between. Germline values: CDR1 SGHNT, CDR2 YYREEE (reference sequence). CDR3 sequence: CASSLYGAYEQYF. CDR3 bases: TGTGCCAGCAGCTTGTACGGGGCCTACGAGCAGTACTTC.

This chain joins TRBV5-1 and TRBJ2-7; TRBD1 matches 8 bases. Germline CDR1 and CDR2: SGHRS and YFSETQ. This CDR3 has 15 amino acids. V lost 0 bases, J lost 0 bases, and 2 bases stayed unmatched. The DNA of the CDR3 is TGCGCCAGCAGCTTGGCCCAGGGGGCCTCCTACGAGCAGTACTTC. This translates into CASSLAQGASYEQYF. The whole variable domain, remainder taken from reference TRBV5-1 and TRBJ2-7, is KAGVTQTPRYLIKTRGQQVTLSCSPISGHRSVSWYQQTPGQGLQFLFEYFSETQRNKGNFPGRFSGRQFSNSRSEMNVSTLELGDSALYLCASSLAQGASYEQYFGPGTRLTVT.

This chain joins TRBV19 and TRBJ1-1; TRBD1 aligns across 10 bases. This CDR3 has 13 amino acids. Looked up from germline, CDR1 is LNHDA and CDR2 is SQIVND (reference sequence). J lost 6 bases, V lost 5 bases, and 3 bases had no gene match. CDR3: CASSHGTGAEAFF. The DNA for the CDR3 is TGTGCCAGTAGTCACGGGACAGGGGCTGAAGCTTTCTTT.

The V call is TRBV5-8, the J call TRBJ2-3, with a weak D call TRBD2 (5 bases). The CDR3 sequence is 16 residues long. CDR1 and CDR2 from the germline V gene are SGHTS and YDEGEE. The V end lost 3 bases, the J end lost 4 bases, and 18 bases lay between the germline ends. Here the CDR3 reads CASSSPGSGNADTQYF. The CDR3 DNA is TGTGCCAGCAGCTCACCGGGATCCGGGAATGCAGATACGCAGTATTTT.

V and J are TRBV10-2 and TRBJ2-7, with D unresolved. V was cut by 6 bases and J by 2 bases, with 11 bases left in between. CDR3 length: 13 amino acids. Per the germline V gene, CDR1 is WSHSY and CDR2 is SAAADI. The CDR3 region is CASSYVTTYEQYF. The CDR3 nucleotides read TGCGCCAGCAGCTATGTGACAACCTACGAGCAGTACTTC.

The rearrangement joins TRBV5-6 to TRBJ1-2; D is uncertain. The length of the CDR3 is 15 residues. The V and J ends lost 6 bases and 5 bases respectively, with 20 bases between them. Germline CDR1 is SGHDT and CDR2 is YYEEEE. The CDR3 loop is CASTPGSGAQYGYTF. DNA for the CDR3: TGTGCCAGCACCCCGGGGAGTGGTGCGCAGTATGGCTACACCTTC.

This clone came up once. The genes are TRBV25-1 and TRBJ1-2; 7 bases are a match to TRBD1. The germline V gene has CDR1 MGHDK and CDR2 SYGVNS. The CDR3 consists of 12 residues. After removal of 7 bases from V and 4 bases from J, the junction contained 3 bases not matched to a gene. The CDR3 DNA reads as TGTGCCAGCACCAGACAGGGCTATGGCTACACCTTC. Its translation: CASTRQGYGYTF.

The chain combines TRBV2 with TRBJ1-1, with D maybe TRBD1 (5 bases). The V gene's germline CDR1 is SNHLY and CDR2 FYNNEI. Trimming pared 5 bases from V and 1 base from J, leaving 8 bases between. The CDR3 is 13 amino acids. DNA for the CDR3: TGTGCCAGCAGTACGACAGAGAACACTGAAGCTTTCTTT. Translation: CASSTTENTEAFF.

The chain couples TRBV5-1 to TRBJ2-1, with D tentatively TRBD2 (5 bases). The CDR3 spans 13 residues. Germline lookup yields CDR1 SGHRS and CDR2 YFSETQ. The V and J ends lost 0 bases and 8 bases respectively, with 9 bases between them. The CDR3 is CASSLAGTDEQFF. CDR3 nucleotide sequence: TGCGCCAGCAGCTTGGCGGGAACTGATGAGCAGTTCTTC.

The chain joins TRBV10-2 to TRBJ2-7, with a possible D match to TRBD1 (6 bases). CDR3 length equals 12 residues. The germline V gene has CDR1 WSHSY and CDR2 SAAADI. V lost 8 bases to trimming and J lost 5 bases, with 13 bases between them. The CDR3 nucleotides read TGCGCCAGCGGGGTTGGGGGCCACGAGCAGTACTTC. The encoded protein is CASGVGGHEQYF.

This clone was detected only a few times. The chain's CDR3 is CASSVGAEEKLFF. The DNA of the CDR3 is TGTGCCAGCAGCGTAGGCGCGGAAGAAAAACTGTTTTTT. The chain links TRBV9 to TRBJ1-4; no definite D call. The V gene lost 0 bases and the J gene lost 8 bases, with 8 bases spanning the gap. CDR1 and CDR2 (germline): SGDLS, YYNGEE. The CDR3 spans 13 residues. The full variable domain, rest sourced from reference TRBV9 and TRBJ1-4, is DSGVTQTPKHLITATGQRVTLRCSPRSGDLSVYWYQQSLDQGLQFLIQYYNGEERAKGNILERFSAQQFPDLHSELNLSSLELGDSALYFCASSVGAEEKLFFGSGTQLSVL.

V is TRBV28 and J is TRBJ2-2, with D perhaps TRBD2 (5 bases). The V end lost 6 bases, the J end lost 3 bases, and 17 bases lay between the germline ends. CDR3 length equals 16 residues. Germline assignment: CDR1 MDHEN and CDR2 SYDVKM. CDR3: CASSNSPGEDTGELFF. Written as DNA, the CDR3 is TGTGCCAGCAGCAATTCCCCCGGGGAAGACACCGGGGAGCTGTTTTTT.

CDR3 protein: CASSPMRIQETQYF. In DNA form, the CDR3 reads TGTGCCAGCTCACCGATGCGGATCCAAGAGACCCAGTACTTC. This chain uses TRBV18 with TRBJ2-5, with no clear D. The CDR3 sequence is 14 residues long. V dropped 3 bases and J dropped 1 base, with 9 bases sitting between them. Looked up from germline, CDR1 is KGHSH and CDR2 is LQKENI.